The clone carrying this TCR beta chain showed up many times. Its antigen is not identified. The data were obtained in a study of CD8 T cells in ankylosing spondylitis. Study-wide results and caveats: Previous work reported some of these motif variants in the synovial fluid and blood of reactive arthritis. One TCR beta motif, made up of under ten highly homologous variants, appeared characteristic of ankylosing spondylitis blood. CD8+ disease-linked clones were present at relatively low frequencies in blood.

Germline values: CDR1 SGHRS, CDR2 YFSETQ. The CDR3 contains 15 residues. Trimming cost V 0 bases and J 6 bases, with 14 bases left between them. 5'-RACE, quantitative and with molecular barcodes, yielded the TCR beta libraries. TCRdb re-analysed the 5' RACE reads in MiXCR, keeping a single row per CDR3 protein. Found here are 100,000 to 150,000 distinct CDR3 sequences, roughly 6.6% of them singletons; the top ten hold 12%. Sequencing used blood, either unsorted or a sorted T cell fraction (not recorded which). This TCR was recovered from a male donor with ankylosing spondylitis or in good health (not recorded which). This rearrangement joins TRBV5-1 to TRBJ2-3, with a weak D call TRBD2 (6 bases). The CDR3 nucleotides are TGCGCCAGCAGCTTGGCCCGGCAGGGACTCGATACGCAGTATTTT. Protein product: CASSLARQGLDTQYF.